These 24 T cell receptor beta chains were sequenced from one sample in a study of T cell responses to AZD1222 COVID-19 vaccine. Clones were read by immunoSEQ multiplex PCR, and TCRdb kept only the in-frame ones, dropping some. The data contain fewer than 110,000 clones, roughly 91% of them seen just once; the ten biggest clones take up roughly 44%. The material sequenced was peripheral blood, taken on day 0 of AZD1222 vaccination. These receptors originate from an adult in good health.

Only one count was recorded for this clone. The chain recombines TRBV19 with TRBJ2-5; 8 positions agree with TRBD1. In germline, CDR1 is LNHDA, CDR2 SQIVND (reference sequence). The CDR3 is made up of 15 amino acids. V shed 4 bases and J 0 bases; nucleotides not matched to a gene: 4. CDR3 nucleotides: TGTGCCAGTAGTAGGACAGGGTGGAACCAAGAGACCCAGTACTTC. Translated, it gives CASSRTGWNQETQYF.

Only one count was recorded for this clone. The chain couples TRBV7-6 to TRBJ2-5; D is uncertain. V gave up 6 bases and J gave up 0 bases, with 14 bases separating them. Germline lookup yields CDR1 SGHVS and CDR2 FNYEAQ. This CDR3 has 15 amino acids. In nucleotides, the CDR3 is TGTGCCAGCAGTCCCAGCCGAGCGAACCAAGAGACCCAGTACTTC. This encodes CASSPSRANQETQYF.

The chain carries TRBV7-2 and TRBJ1-2; D unresolved. The V gene's germline CDR1 is SGHTA and CDR2 FQGNSA. The CDR3 has 14 residues. V lost 1 base and J lost 3, with 9 bases in between. In DNA form, the CDR3 reads TGTGCCAGCAGCTTAGTCCCGGCAGACTATGGCTACACCTTC. Amino acids: CASSLVPADYGYTF.

V gene TRBV25-1 combines with J gene TRBJ2-5, with 13 bases lining up with TRBD2. CDR1 MGHDK and CDR2 SYGVNS come from the germline V gene. With V trimmed by 3 bases and J by 5 bases, 9 bases remained unmatched. The CDR3 has 17 amino acids. CDR3 sequence: CASSDPGLAGTSETQYF. CDR3 bases: TGTGCCAGCAGTGATCCGGGACTAGCGGGAACAAGTGAGACCCAGTACTTC.

The rearrangement uses TRBV7-2 and TRBJ2-2, with 11 bases fitting TRBD2. CDR3 length: 19 residues. V lost 5 bases and J lost 0; bases outside the gene matches: 11. Germline CDR1 is SGHTA and CDR2 is FQGNSA. The CDR3 reads CASSQHRPGLAANTGELFF. The CDR3 coding sequence is TGTGCCAGCAGCCAACATCGACCGGGACTAGCGGCGAACACCGGGGAGCTGTTTTTT.

The chain recombines TRBV7-9 with TRBJ2-7; TRBD2 aligns across 9 bases. The CDR3 has 12 residues. Trimming cost V 1 base and J 13 bases; bases outside gene matches: 5. Germline V gene lookup returns CDR1 SEHNR and CDR2 FQNEAQ (reference sequence). The CDR3: CASSLEWTSEYF. In DNA, the CDR3 is TGTGCCAGCAGCTTAGAGTGGACTAGCGAATACTTC.

The chain recombines TRBV5-1 with TRBJ2-5, with D possibly TRBD1 on 6 matching bases. V dropped 4 bases and J dropped 2 bases, with 24 bases sitting between them. The CDR3 has 18 amino acids. In germline, CDR1 is SGHRS, CDR2 YFSETQ. For the CDR3, the DNA is TGCGCCAGCAGCACAACGCAAATCGGTACAGGGAATCAAGAGACCCAGTACTTC. This codes for CASSTTQIGTGNQETQYF.

V usage is TRBV3-1 (or the pseudogene TRBV3-2) and J usage is TRBJ1-2; D possibly corresponds to TRBD1 (5 bases). The CDR3 loop spans 13 amino acids. V was trimmed by 3 bases and J by 2 bases, leaving 7 bases between them. Germline CDR1 LGHDT, CDR2 YNNKEL (reference sequence). In DNA, the CDR3 is TGTGCCAGCAGCCAGGGACCCAACTATGGCTACACCTTC. Translating it yields CASSQGPNYGYTF.

The chain employs TRBV11-2 and TRBJ1-2, with a weak D call TRBD1 (6 bases). Germline values: CDR1 SGHAT, CDR2 FQNNGV. V was trimmed by 5 bases and J by 6 bases, leaving 22 bases between them. This CDR3 contains 16 residues. CDR3 nucleotide sequence: TGTGCCAGCAGCGCCACAGGGATTCTCTTTCTTAATGGCTACACCTTC. It yields the protein CASSATGILFLNGYTF.

The gene calls are TRBV27 and TRBJ1-2, with no clear D. CDR3 length: 16 amino acids. V was pared by 2 bases and J by 1 base, with 14 bases between. Germline CDR1 MNHEY, CDR2 SMNVEV (reference sequence). The CDR3 sequence is CASSLGPFDRNYGYTF. CDR3 sequence (DNA): TGTGCCAGCAGTTTAGGACCGTTCGACCGTAACTATGGCTACACCTTC.

The chain joins TRBV5-5 to TRBJ2-7; weak D call: TRBD1 (6 bases). Trimming took 0 bases from V and 6 from J, leaving 7 bases between them. Per germline, CDR1 SGHKS and CDR2 YYEKEE (reference sequence). This CDR3 has 12 amino acids. DNA of the CDR3: TGTGCCAGCAGCTTGGGAGGGGGCGAGCAGTACTTC. Translation: CASSLGGGEQYF. The whole variable domain, remainder taken from reference TRBV5-5 and TRBJ2-7, is DAGVTQSPTHLIKTRGQQVTLRCSPISGHKSVSWYQQVLGQGPQFIFQYYEKEERGRGNFPDRFSARQFPNYSSELNVNALLLGDSALYLCASSLGGGEQYFGPGTRLTVT.

The chain carries TRBV5-1 and TRBJ1-2, with 10 bases lining up with TRBD1. The V and J ends lost 0 bases and 6 bases, in that order; junction bases with no gene match: 5. From germline, CDR1 is SGHRS and CDR2 YFSETQ. The CDR3 runs to 15 residues. The CDR3 region is CASSLDPGQGNGYTF. In DNA, the CDR3 is TGCGCCAGCAGCTTGGACCCGGGACAGGGGAATGGCTACACCTTC. Filled out from reference TRBV5-1 and TRBJ1-2, the complete variable domain reads KAGVTQTPRYLIKTRGQQVTLSCSPISGHRSVSWYQQTPGQGLQFLFEYFSETQRNKGNFPGRFSGRQFSNSRSEMNVSTLELGDSALYLCASSLDPGQGNGYTFGSGTRLTVV.

The chain has TRBV7-9 and TRBJ1-4; D perhaps matches TRBD1 (6 bases). The germline V and J ends were trimmed by 6 bases and 4 bases, with 12 bases remaining between them. Germline assignment: CDR1 SEHNR and CDR2 FQNEAQ (reference sequence). The CDR3 length is 14 residues. CDR3 sequence reads: CASRRGGGNEKLFF. DNA of the CDR3: TGTGCCAGCAGGAGAGGGGGAGGTAATGAAAAACTGTTTTTT.

This chain joins TRBV11-2 and TRBJ2-5, with D unclear. This CDR3 region has 13 residues. Trimming cost V 7 bases and J 5 bases, with 14 bases left between them. Germline CDR1 and CDR2: SGHAT and FQNNGV. CDR3 in DNA: TGTGCCAGCATACAGAATCCAAGTGAGACCCAGTACTTC. This translates into CASIQNPSETQYF.

This clone was found a few times. The chain is built from TRBV6-5 and TRBJ1-5; D might be TRBD1 (5 bases). V was trimmed by 5 bases and J by 1 base, leaving 12 bases between them. Germline CDR1 MNHEY, CDR2 SVGAGI. The CDR3 runs to 15 residues. In DNA form, the CDR3 reads TGTGCCAGCAGTCCCCTCTGGGGGAGCAATCAGCCCCAGCATTTT. Protein sequence: CASSPLWGSNQPQHF.

The V call is TRBV7-2, the J call TRBJ2-7; D unclear. CDR3 length: 13 residues. CDR1 and CDR2 (germline): SGHTA, FQGNSA. With 5 bases removed from V and 6 bases from J, the gap between germline ends came to 14 bases. Here the CDR3 DNA reads TGTGCCAGCAGCGCACAACCGGGTCTCGAGCAGTACTTC. Translating gives CASSAQPGLEQYF. Based on the CDR3 plus reference TRBV7-2 and TRBJ2-7, the full variable domain is GAGVSQSPSNKVTEKGKDVELRCDPISGHTALYWYRQSLGQGLEFLIYFQGNSAPDKSGLPSDRFSAERTGGSVSTLTIQRTQQEDSAVYLCASSAQPGLEQYFGPGTRLTVT.

On this clone itself: This specimen includes other DNA sequences encoding the same CDR3. This rearrangement joins TRBV27 to TRBJ1-1; no clear D. This CDR3 contains 13 residues. The germline gives CDR1 MNHEY, CDR2 SMNVEV (reference sequence). V was cut by 0 bases and J by 1 base, with 3 bases left in between. In nucleotides, the CDR3 is TGTGCCAGCAGTTTATCGGAGAACACTGAAGCTTTCTTT. Encoded protein: CASSLSENTEAFF.

The chain has TRBV19 and TRBJ2-3; D gene uncertain. The CDR3 is made up of 14 amino acids. V was clipped by 0 bases and J by 2 bases, with 6 bases between them. Germline CDR1 and CDR2: LNHDA and SQIVND (reference sequence). CDR3 DNA sequence: TGTGCCAGTAGTATAGACGTTTCCACAGATACGCAGTATTTT. This translates into CASSIDVSTDTQYF. The full variable domain, with the rest looked up from reference TRBV19 and TRBJ2-3, is DGGITQSPKYLFRKEGQNVTLSCEQNLNHDAMYWYRQDPGQGLRLIYYSQIVNDFQKGDIAEGYSVSREKKESFPLTVTSAQKNPTAFYLCASSIDVSTDTQYFGPGTRLTVL.

The rearrangement links TRBV28 to TRBJ1-1; 10 positions match TRBD1. V lost 4 bases to trimming and J lost 2 bases; unmatched junction nucleotides: 4. In germline, CDR1 is MDHEN, CDR2 SYDVKM. The CDR3 has 15 amino acids. CDR3 sequence: CASSSQTGGNTEAFF. The CDR3 DNA sequence: TGTGCCAGCAGTTCCCAGACAGGGGGCAACACTGAAGCTTTCTTT.

V and J are TRBV6-5 and TRBJ2-3; 7 nucleotides align to TRBD1. This CDR3 comprises 13 residues. CDR1 is MNHEY and CDR2 is SVGAGI in the germline V gene. Trimming cost V 6 bases and J 4 bases; bases outside gene matches: 4. CDR3 residues: CASRKQGSDTQYF. The CDR3 nucleotides read TGTGCCAGCAGGAAACAGGGGTCAGATACGCAGTATTTT.

The chain uses TRBV4-1 and TRBJ1-2; tentatively, D is TRBD1 (6 bases). Germline V gives CDR1 MGHRA, CDR2 YSYEKL. The V gene lost 1 base and the J gene lost 4 bases, with 13 bases spanning the gap. The CDR3 consists of 15 residues. DNA of the CDR3: TGCGCCAGCAGCCAAGTACTCAGGGGCGGCTATGGCTACACCTTC. It translates to CASSQVLRGGYGYTF.

The rearrangement uses TRBV2 and TRBJ2-7; D is tentatively TRBD1 or TRBD2 (5 bases each). The V end lost 5 bases, the J end lost 2 bases, and 13 bases lay between the germline ends. The CDR3 extends over 14 amino acids. Germline V gene lookup returns CDR1 SNHLY and CDR2 FYNNEI. CDR3 bases: TGTGCCAGCAGTCTTCGGGACGGAGCCTACGAGCAGTACTTC. Translating gives CASSLRDGAYEQYF.

This clone was seen more than once but under ten times. The genes are TRBV5-1 and TRBJ2-2, with TRBD1 matching 7 bases. Trimming at V came to 0 bases and at J to 6 bases, leaving 5 bases not matched to a gene. This CDR3 has 15 residues. Per germline, CDR1 SGHRS and CDR2 YFSETQ. This CDR3 is CASSLEDRKAGELFF. The DNA for the CDR3 is TGCGCCAGCAGCTTGGAGGACAGGAAGGCCGGGGAGCTGTTTTTT.

The V gene is TRBV11-2, the J gene TRBJ1-1; D remains ambiguous. With 1 base removed from V and 6 bases from J, the gap between germline ends came to 9 bases. This CDR3 has 13 amino acids. Germline V CDR1 and CDR2: SGHAT, FQNNGV. DNA of the CDR3: TGTGCCAGCAGCTTAGGTTGGGCAGCTGAAGCTTTCTTT. Protein: CASSLGWAAEAFF. Supplemented by reference TRBV11-2 and TRBJ1-1, the full variable domain reads EAGVAQSPRYKIIEKRQSVAFWCNPISGHATLYWYQQILGQGPKLLIQFQNNGVVDDSQLPKDRFSAERLKGVDSTLKIQPAKLEDSAVYLCASSLGWAAEAFFGQGTRLTVV.